These 28 T cell receptor beta chains originate from one sample sequenced in a study of tumor-infiltrating lymphocytes in primary liver carcinoma. The investigators made TCR beta cDNA from about 0.45 ug total RNA, using a constant-region primer. ARM-PCR was slightly modified, and three nested multiplex PCR rounds with it gave rise to the TCR beta libraries. Rounds one and two of PCR, each of 10 cycles, were primed with TRBV1-TRBV30 forward primers and a C-beta reverse primer. TCRdb independently ran MiXCR on the multiplex PCR reads; one entry per CDR3 protein. The sample has 250,000 to 400,000 distinct CDR3 sequences; about 60% are singletons. The study extracted blood RNA from unsorted whole blood and also extracted germline DNA. Sequencing was performed on peripheral blood. These receptors were collected from a man aged 35 to 55 with primary liver carcinoma and hepatitis B virus infection.

This clonotype was picked up a small number of times. This chain links TRBV7-9 with TRBJ2-3, with 8 nucleotides matching TRBD2. The CDR3 loop spans 15 amino acids. CDR1 and CDR2 (germline): SEHNR, FQNEAQ (reference sequence). After removal of 3 bases from V and 5 bases from J, the junction contained 7 bases not matched to a gene. CDR3 residues: CASSLGTRIEDTQYF. CDR3 DNA sequence: TGTGCCAGCAGCTTGGGGACTAGAATTGAAGATACGCAGTATTTT.

A few counts support this clonotype. The chain uses TRBV11-3 and TRBJ2-7; 7 nucleotides agree with TRBD1. Losses at the gene ends were 1 base for V and 2 bases for J; bases not matched to a gene: 5. CDR3 length: 15 residues. Germline-derived CDR1 and CDR2 are SGHNT and YENEEA. This CDR3 is CASSLVVGGPYEQYF. CDR3 nucleotides: TGTGCCAGCAGCTTAGTAGTAGGGGGCCCCTACGAGCAGTACTTC.

About this clonotype itself: This could be a read error, since a much larger clone is one nucleotide away. The rearrangement uses TRBV6-6 and TRBJ2-1, with D unresolved. Germline CDR1 and CDR2: MNHNY and SVGAGI (reference sequence). V was trimmed by 5 bases and J by 8 bases, leaving 7 bases between them. This CDR3 contains 11 residues. The CDR3 sequence: CASSRNYEQFF. DNA for the CDR3: TGTGCCAGCAGTAGGAACTATGAGCAGTTCTTC.

The chain joins TRBV30 to TRBJ1-3; TRBD1 matches 8 bases. Unmatched junction bases numbered 5, after V lost 4 bases and J lost 0 bases. Germline V gene sequence: CDR1 GTSNPN, CDR2 SVGIG (reference sequence). This CDR3 contains 15 residues. The CDR3 reads CAWTDRGHSGNTIYF. The CDR3, as DNA: TGTGCCTGGACTGACAGGGGCCACTCTGGAAACACCATATATTTT.

Concerning this clonotype itself: One end of the junction varies from germline; a read error may be responsible. The CDR3: CASSSQSSGGEQFF. The CDR3 nucleotides are TGCGCCAGTAGCTCCCAATCTAGTGGCGGTGAGCAGTTCTTC. The V and J genes are TRBV5-1 and TRBJ2-1; D not certain. Per germline, CDR1 SGHRS and CDR2 YFSETQ. The CDR3 has 14 amino acids.

This clonotype was counted many times. The CDR3 region is CAISESRDFYNEQFF. The CDR3 nucleotides are TGTGCCATCAGTGAGTCGAGGGACTTCTACAATGAGCAGTTCTTC. The rearrangement links TRBV10-3 to TRBJ2-1, with D perhaps matching TRBD2 (6 bases). The V gene's germline CDR1 is ENHRY and CDR2 SYGVKD. The CDR3 length is 15 residues. The V end lost 0 bases, the J end lost 3 bases, and 9 bases lay between the germline ends.

As concerns this clonotype: This may be a read error: a much more frequent sequence differs by one nucleotide. The J gene is TRBJ2-6, the V gene TRBV11-1, with D perhaps TRBD1 (5 bases). Looked up from germline, CDR1 is SGHAT and CDR2 is FQDESV (reference sequence). The CDR3 loop spans 15 amino acids. As DNA, the CDR3 is TGTGCCAGCAGCTTACAGGGTCCTGGGACCAACGTCCTGACTTTC. It codes for CASSLQGPGTNVLTF. Full variable domain (rest looked up from reference TRBV11-1 and TRBJ2-6): EAEVAQSPRYKITEKSQAVAFWCDPISGHATLYWYRQILGQGPELLVQFQDESVVDDSQLPKDRFSAERLKGVDSTLKIQPAELGDSAMYLCASSLQGPGTNVLTFGAGSRLTVL.

As to this clonotype: Given a much more abundant clone one base away, this may be a read error. The chain has TRBV29-1 and TRBJ2-3; D is perhaps TRBD2 (6 bases). Germline CDR1 is SQVTM and CDR2 is ANQGSEA. V gave up 7 bases and J gave up 4 bases, with 15 bases separating them. The CDR3 has 13 amino acids. CDR3 in amino acids: CSAQEGGSDTQYF. The CDR3 nucleotides read TGCAGCGCTCAGGAGGGAGGCTCAGATACGCAGTATTTT.

This clonotype showed up many times. This chain links TRBV7-9 with TRBJ1-1; D not certain. There are 14 residues in the CDR3. Trimming removed 8 bases at V and 0 bases at J, with 13 bases between. Germline CDR1 SEHNR, CDR2 FQNEAQ (reference sequence). The CDR3 DNA sequence: TGTGCCAGCCCCGGCCGGAGGATGAACACTGAAGCTTTCTTT. It translates to CASPGRRMNTEAFF.

The J gene is TRBJ2-2, the V gene TRBV9; D may match TRBD1 or TRBD2 (5 bases each). Germline V gene sequence: CDR1 SGDLS, CDR2 YYNGEE. The CDR3 runs 15 residues. V gave up 4 bases and J gave up 3 bases, with 13 bases separating them. The CDR3 here is CASSPLGTYTGELFF. Written as DNA, the CDR3 is TGTGCCAGCAGCCCCCTCGGGACCTACACCGGGGAGCTGTTTTTT.

On this clonotype itself: A read error is possible here, since a much larger clone lies one base away. The chain joins TRBV6-2 or TRBV6-3 to TRBJ2-4; D gene unclear. Germline CDR1 reads MNHEY; CDR2 reads SVGEGT. The CDR3 covers 13 residues. The CDR3 here is CATARHYPDIHYF. CDR3 coding DNA: TGTGCCACCGCTCGCCACTACCCTGACATTCACTACTTC.

About this clonotype itself: A much larger clone differs from this one at a single base, so this may be a read error. The rearrangement uses TRBV4-1 and TRBJ2-2; weak D call: TRBD1 (5 bases). Trimming pared 4 bases from V and 5 bases from J, leaving 11 bases between. Germline values: CDR1 MGHRA, CDR2 YSYEKL. The CDR3 is made up of 14 amino acids. CDR3: CASSRQSSTGELFF. Written as DNA, the CDR3 is TGCGCCAGCAGCCGACAGAGTTCAACCGGGGAGCTGTTTTTT.

Comments on this clonotype: A read error may be the cause here, since a much bigger clone is one base away. The V and J genes are TRBV29-1 and TRBJ2-1, with 7 positions matching TRBD2. The germline gives CDR1 SQVTM, CDR2 ANQGSEA. V lost 3 bases and J lost 7; bases outside the gene matches: 12. The CDR3 runs 15 residues. CDR3 nucleotide sequence: TGCAGCGTTGAGATGCCTAGCGGATCCTTGAATGAGCAGTTCTTC. Translating it yields CSVEMPSGSLNEQFF.

This chain links TRBV12-3 or TRBV12-4 with TRBJ1-6; weak D call: TRBD1 (5 bases). This CDR3 spans 16 amino acids. This CDR3 is CVSSSTDARGVSPLHF. CDR3 bases: TGTGTGAGCAGTTCGACTGACGCCCGGGGCGTCTCACCCCTCCACTTT.

The gene calls are TRBV14 and TRBJ2-7; a weak D match, TRBD2 (6 bases). This CDR3 comprises 16 residues. Germline CDR1 reads SGHDN; CDR2 reads FVKESK. V lost 2 bases and J 3 bases, leaving 17 bases between the germline ends. This CDR3 is CASSQRLRREGYEQYF. The DNA for the CDR3 is TGTGCCAGCAGCCAAAGATTGAGGCGGGAAGGCTACGAGCAGTACTTC.

As for this clonotype: An end of the junction differs from the germline gene, which may be a read error. The chain uses TRBV5-5 and TRBJ2-3; D is perhaps TRBD1 or TRBD2 (7 bases each). CDR1 and CDR2 (germline): SGHKS, YYEKEE (reference sequence). The CDR3 covers 19 residues. CDR3 in amino acids: CASNLAPGGASGGTDTQYF. CDR3 coding DNA: TGTGCAAGCAACTTGGCCCCAGGGGGTGCGTCGGGGGGAACAGATACGCAGTATTTT.

This clonotype came up a few times. Likely a read error: the CDR3 ends without its conserved phenylalanine or tryptophan. This chain links TRBV29-1 with TRBJ1-2, with D unresolved. The CDR3 contains 11 residues. Germline V lookup: CDR1 SQVTM, CDR2 ANQGSEA. Trimming took off 3 bases at V and 5 bases at J, with 7 bases between the two ends. The CDR3 DNA is TGCAGCGTTGAGTCTGGATATGGCTACACCTCC. Amino acid sequence: CSVESGYGYTS.

Comment on this clonotype: Just one base apart from a much larger clone, this may be a read error. The rearrangement links TRBV6-6 to TRBJ2-6; D gene uncertain. CDR1 is MNHNY, CDR2 SVGAGI, per germline (reference sequence). The CDR3 is made up of 14 amino acids. CDR3 loop: CVTRSSSGANVLTF. CDR3 coding DNA: TGTGTCACCAGGAGCTCCTCTGGGGCCAACGTCCTGACTTTC.

This clonotype was recorded at least ten times. J is TRBJ2-1 and V is TRBV29-1; D is undetermined. The CDR3 length is 12 residues. Germline V gene sequence: CDR1 SQVTM, CDR2 ANQGSEA. Trimming cost V 4 bases and J 6 bases, with 10 bases left between them. The CDR3: CSVVWATNEQFF. The CDR3 nucleotides are TGCAGCGTTGTTTGGGCTACCAATGAGCAGTTCTTC.

Turning to this clonotype: Just one base apart from a much larger clone, this may be a read error. This sequence joins TRBV4-2 and TRBJ1-1; perhaps TRBD1 as D (6 bases). CDR1 is LGHNA and CDR2 is YNFKEQ in the germline V gene. The CDR3 loop spans 13 amino acids. CDR3 sequence reads: CASSPLWDTDAFF. The CDR3, as DNA: TGTGCCAGCAGCCCCCTCTGGGACACTGACGCTTTCTTT.

In this sample, this clonotype turned up once. With a much larger clone just one base away, this may be a read error. This chain uses TRBV6-2 or TRBV6-3 with TRBJ2-7, with D possibly TRBD1 on 6 matching bases. The CDR3 runs 14 residues. V was shortened by 8 bases and J by 3 bases, with 17 bases between the two germline ends. CDR1 is MNHEY, CDR2 SVGEGT, per germline. In DNA, the CDR3 is TGTGCCAGCCGGGACACTGGAGGTCTCTACGAGCAGTACTTC. Its protein product is CASRDTGGLYEQYF.

Remarks on this clonotype: This clone may be a read error of a much larger clone one base away. The genes are TRBV6-5 and TRBJ2-6; D is ambiguous. Germline lookup yields CDR1 MNHEY and CDR2 SVGAGI. This CDR3 is 13 amino acids long. The CDR3 region has the DNA TGTGCCAGTAGGGCTTCTGGGACCAACGTCCTGACTTTC. Protein sequence: CASRASGTNVLTF.

This chain uses TRBV5-5 with TRBJ1-3; perhaps TRBD1 as D (5 bases). V lost 4 bases and J lost 0, with 14 bases in between. CDR1 is SGHKS and CDR2 is YYEKEE in the germline V gene (reference sequence). The length of the CDR3 is 16 residues. CDR3 in DNA: TGTGCCAGCAGCGCCGGGACCGGCCGCTCTGGAAACACCATATATTTT. It codes for CASSAGTGRSGNTIYF.

There are many counts of this clonotype. J is TRBJ2-1 and V is TRBV5-6; D might be TRBD2 (6 bases). V was cut by 4 bases and J by 4 bases, with 12 bases left in between. Germline lookup yields CDR1 SGHDT and CDR2 YYEEEE. CDR3 size: 14 residues. For the CDR3, the DNA is TGTGCCAGCAGCCCGCCGGGGAGGTACAATGAGCAGTTCTTC. Amino acids: CASSPPGRYNEQFF.

In the case of this clonotype: This could be a read error, since a much larger clone is one nucleotide away. The chain combines TRBV6-1 with TRBJ1-2, with unresolved D. The CDR3 covers 13 residues. The V gene's germline CDR1 is MNHNS and CDR2 SASEGT. The CDR3 DNA reads as TGTGCCAGCAATGAACCCCCGAACTATGGCTACACCTTC. Its translation: CASNEPPNYGYTF.

The sample holds a few counts of this clonotype. The rearrangement joins TRBV28 to TRBJ2-7, with D tentatively TRBD1 or TRBD2 (5 bases each). The V and J ends lost 2 bases and 5 bases respectively, with 16 bases between them. Germline-derived CDR1 and CDR2 are MDHEN and SYDVKM. CDR3 length equals 15 residues. The CDR3 sequence is CASSLLGTPPDEQYF. In nucleotides, the CDR3 is TGTGCCAGCAGTTTACTCGGGACGCCCCCTGACGAGCAGTACTTC.

This clonotype showed up just once. A much larger clone lies one base from this, so it may be a read error. The chain uses TRBV12-3 or TRBV12-4 and TRBJ2-1, with D possibly TRBD1 on 7 matching bases. The CDR3 is 14 amino acids. V lost 7 bases to trimming and J lost 7 bases, with 17 bases between them. The CDR3 here is CASKDDRAGNEQFF. CDR3 bases: TGTGCCAGCAAGGACGACAGGGCGGGGAATGAGCAGTTCTTC.

This clonotype is a singleton in its sample. A much bigger clone sits one base away, suggesting this may be a read error. The chain employs TRBV6-1 and TRBJ2-2, with 10 bases matching TRBD1. Per germline, CDR1 MNHNS and CDR2 SASEGT. The CDR3 sequence is 16 residues long. The CDR3 loop reads CANSAGTGADTGELFF. The CDR3 DNA is TGTGCCAACAGTGCCGGGACAGGGGCGGACACCGGGGAGCTGTTTTTT.